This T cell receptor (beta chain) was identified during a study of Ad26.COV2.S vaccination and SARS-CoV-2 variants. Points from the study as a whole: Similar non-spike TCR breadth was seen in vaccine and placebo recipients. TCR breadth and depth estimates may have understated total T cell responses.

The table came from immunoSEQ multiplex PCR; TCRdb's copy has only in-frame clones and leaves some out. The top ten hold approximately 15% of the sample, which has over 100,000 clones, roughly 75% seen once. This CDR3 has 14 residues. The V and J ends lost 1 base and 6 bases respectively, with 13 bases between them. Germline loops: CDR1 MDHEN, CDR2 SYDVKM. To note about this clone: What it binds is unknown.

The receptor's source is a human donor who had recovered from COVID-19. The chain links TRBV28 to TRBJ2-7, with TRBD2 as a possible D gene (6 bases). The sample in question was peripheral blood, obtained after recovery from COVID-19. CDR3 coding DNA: TGTGCCAGCAGTTTATTGGGGGGTAGGAGCGAGCAGTACTTC. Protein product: CASSLLGGRSEQYF.